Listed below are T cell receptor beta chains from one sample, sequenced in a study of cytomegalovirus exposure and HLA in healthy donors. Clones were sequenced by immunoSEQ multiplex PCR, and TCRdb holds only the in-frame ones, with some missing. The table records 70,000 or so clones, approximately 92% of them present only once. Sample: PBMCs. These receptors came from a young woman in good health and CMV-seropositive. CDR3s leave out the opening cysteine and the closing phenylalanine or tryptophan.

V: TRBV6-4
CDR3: ASSSTSTDTQY

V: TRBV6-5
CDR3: ASSYGRVPDTQY

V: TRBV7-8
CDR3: ASSFQGTANYGYT

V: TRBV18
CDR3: ASSPSSGRAAGELF

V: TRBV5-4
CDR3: ASSLRGTEQY

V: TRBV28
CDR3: ASSLFEGGPTGELF

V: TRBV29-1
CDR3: SVTVYTEAF

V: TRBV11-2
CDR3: ASSLRQSSYEQY

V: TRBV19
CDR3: ASANRGVNYEQY

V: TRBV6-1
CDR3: ASSEQLAGLAGYEQY

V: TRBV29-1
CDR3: SVVGTSGRNEQF

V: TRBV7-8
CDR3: ASSSRTLREPPYNEQF

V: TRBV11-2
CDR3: ASSWGQGDGYT

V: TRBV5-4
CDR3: ASSLGSGYNEQF

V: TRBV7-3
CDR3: ASSFTPSQGRDTEAF

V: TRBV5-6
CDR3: ASSQYSVHTQY

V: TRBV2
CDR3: ASRDPGLASPWQF

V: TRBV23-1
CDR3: ASSQSFRDSCMNTEAF

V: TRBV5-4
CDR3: ASSLGSSGRAISTDTQY

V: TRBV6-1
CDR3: ASTYAGTEAF

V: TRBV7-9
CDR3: ASSLAGLETEAF

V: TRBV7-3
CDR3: ASSQTPGLAGAGGTQY

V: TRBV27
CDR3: ASRQGYEQY

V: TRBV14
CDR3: ASSQTGLAGLGARKTQY

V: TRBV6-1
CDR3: ASSVLGVDEKLF

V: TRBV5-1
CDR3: ASSTGVTNEKLF

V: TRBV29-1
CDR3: SVDKVGLAGGPFIYEQY

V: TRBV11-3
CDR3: ASSLATGRADEQF

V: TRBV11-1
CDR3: ASSLGGRKSTDTQY

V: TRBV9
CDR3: ASSASSGGSGANVLT

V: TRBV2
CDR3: ASRDGGDTQY